The clone carrying this TCR beta chain was seen repeatedly, ten times or more. Its antigen is not known. Building of the TCR beta libraries involved iRepertoire HTBI primers and Arm-PCR of CDR3 regions. TCRdb re-analysed the multiplex PCR reads in MiXCR, keeping a single row per CDR3 protein. This sample has over 350,000 distinct CDR3 sequences, with 14% found just once. This record comes from a study of regulatory T cells in long-lasting Graves disease. Study conclusions and caveats: Only peripheral blood was studied, not thyroid tissue.

Trimming left V 0 bases short and J 2 bases short, with 13 bases between. The CDR3 extends over 16 amino acids. Germline CDR1 SGHRS, CDR2 YFSETQ. Time point specified: newly diagnosed GD, antithyroid drugs for less than 3 months. PBMCs were the source of the RNA used for TCR sequencing. Diagnosis followed American Thyroid Association guidelines for Graves' disease. These sequences were also reported in another study, on T cells in Graves' hyperthyroidism and ophthalmopathy. This second report adds: The study used the HTBI primer set for a first-round RT-PCR of the TCR CDR3. Blood also showed most of the thyroid clonotypes that were expanded above 0.001.

The rearrangement joins TRBV5-1 to TRBJ2-3; D remains unclear. The input for sequencing was peripheral blood mononuclear cells (PBMCs), taken at new diagnosis, from a patient treated with antithyroid drugs. The source is a woman between 50 and 59 years old with Graves disease. In nucleotides, the CDR3 is TGCGCCAGCAGCTTGGCCAGCAGGCTAATCACAGATACGCAGTATTTT. Amino acids: CASSLASRLITDTQYF.